The rows below give T cell receptor beta chains drawn from one sample of a study of Graves' ophthalmopathy and Graves' hyperthyroidism. TCRdb called the multiplex PCR reads again in MiXCR, with one record for every CDR3 protein. The sample holds almost 750,000 distinct CDR3 sequences, roughly 40% seen once. The specimen was peripheral blood. Every receptor here comes from an adult man with Graves' ophthalmopathy. Both conserved end residues are part of each CDR3. Fields, in order: CDR3 length, D gene, J gene, V gene, clone size, CDR3 DNA, CDR3 protein. The D gene is left open where the match is weak. Rows give clone size only sometimes, using once, few, many, or a class for an expanded clone.

CDR3 length: 14
D gene: NA
J gene: TRBJ1-4
V gene: TRBV7-2
clone size: many
CDR3 DNA: TGTGCCAGCAGCTTTCCGGGGGGTAGGGAAAAACTGTTTTTT
CDR3 protein: CASSFPGGREKLFF

CDR3 length: 11
D gene: TRBD1
J gene: TRBJ2-7
V gene: TRBV20-1
clone size: few
CDR3 DNA: TGCAGTGCTGGGACAGGCGGCGAGCAGTACTTC
CDR3 protein: CSAGTGGEQYF

CDR3 length: 14
D gene: NA
J gene: TRBJ1-5
V gene: TRBV24-1
clone size: NA
CDR3 DNA: TGTGCCAGCAGCGCTGGACCTCTCAATCAGCCCCAGCATTTT
CDR3 protein: CASSAGPLNQPQHF

CDR3 length: 14
D gene: NA
J gene: TRBJ1-2
V gene: TRBV14
clone size: NA
CDR3 DNA: TGTGCCAGCAGCCAAGATGGCCCTAACTATGGCTACACCTTC
CDR3 protein: CASSQDGPNYGYTF

CDR3 length: 15
D gene: TRBD1
J gene: TRBJ2-7
V gene: TRBV7-2
clone size: NA
CDR3 DNA: TGTGCCAGCAGCTTGGGACCGGGACAGGACTACGAGCAGTACTTC
CDR3 protein: CASSLGPGQDYEQYF

CDR3 length: 15
D gene: NA
J gene: TRBJ2-7
V gene: TRBV19
clone size: NA
CDR3 DNA: TGTGCCAGTAGTATAGCGGGCAGGCCCCCGGAGGAGCAGTACTTC
CDR3 protein: CASSIAGRPPEEQYF

CDR3 length: 15
D gene: NA
J gene: TRBJ1-2
V gene: TRBV7-2
clone size: NA
CDR3 DNA: TGTGCCAGCAGCTTATTTTCCCGGGCTACTAATGGCTACACCTTC
CDR3 protein: CASSLFSRATNGYTF

CDR3 length: 17
D gene: NA
J gene: TRBJ1-5
V gene: TRBV7-2
clone size: NA
CDR3 DNA: TGTGCCAGCAGCTTAGATCCGGGGGCTACAAGCAATCAGCCCCAGCATTTT
CDR3 protein: CASSLDPGATSNQPQHF

CDR3 length: 13
D gene: NA
J gene: TRBJ1-1
V gene: TRBV29-1
clone size: many
CDR3 DNA: TGCAGCGTCGGACTCTCTTTGGGAACTGAAGCTTTCTTT
CDR3 protein: CSVGLSLGTEAFF

CDR3 length: 15
D gene: NA
J gene: TRBJ2-7
V gene: TRBV3-1
clone size: few
CDR3 DNA: TGTGCCAGCAGCCGTATTACAGGGACGGGGCACGAGCAGTACTTC
CDR3 protein: CASSRITGTGHEQYF

CDR3 length: 15
D gene: NA
J gene: TRBJ2-2
V gene: TRBV7-6
clone size: few
CDR3 DNA: TGCGCCAGCAGCCACGGACATCCGAACACCGGGGAGCTGTTTTTT
CDR3 protein: CASSHGHPNTGELFF

CDR3 length: 15
D gene: TRBD1
J gene: TRBJ1-4
V gene: TRBV2
clone size: NA
CDR3 DNA: TGTGCCAGCAGTCGGAACAGGGGGCTAAGGGAAAAACTGTTTTTT
CDR3 protein: CASSRNRGLREKLFF

CDR3 length: 14
D gene: NA
J gene: TRBJ2-7
V gene: TRBV13
clone size: NA
CDR3 DNA: TGTGCCAGCAGCTTAGCGGCCAACTCCTACGAGCAGTACTTC
CDR3 protein: CASSLAANSYEQYF

CDR3 length: 14
D gene: TRBD2
J gene: TRBJ2-5
V gene: TRBV5-1
clone size: few
CDR3 DNA: TGCGCCAGCAGCCCGGAGAACGGGGCTAGCGGGATGTTCTTC
CDR3 protein: CASSPENGASGMFF

CDR3 length: 15
D gene: TRBD1
J gene: TRBJ1-2
V gene: TRBV7-9
clone size: NA
CDR3 DNA: TGTGCCAGCAGCTTGGGGGCAGGGGGGAGCTATGGCTACACCTTC
CDR3 protein: CASSLGAGGSYGYTF

CDR3 length: 13
D gene: TRBD1
J gene: TRBJ1-5
V gene: TRBV20-1
clone size: NA
CDR3 DNA: TGCAGTGCGGACAGGGAAATTAATCAGCCCCAGCATTTT
CDR3 protein: CSADREINQPQHF

CDR3 length: 14
D gene: TRBD2
J gene: TRBJ2-5
V gene: TRBV7-9
clone size: NA
CDR3 DNA: TGTGCCAGCAGCTGGGGAGGGACCCAAGAGACCCGGTACTTC
CDR3 protein: CASSWGGTQETRYF

CDR3 length: 16
D gene: TRBD1
J gene: TRBJ2-7
V gene: TRBV5-1
clone size: many
CDR3 DNA: TGCGCCAGCAGCTTGGAACAGGGGGCTCGGAGCGACGAGCAGTACTTC
CDR3 protein: CASSLEQGARSDEQYF

CDR3 length: 15
D gene: NA
J gene: TRBJ1-6
V gene: TRBV25-1
clone size: NA
CDR3 DNA: TGTGCCAGCAGAGGCGGGGGCCAGGAAGGTTCACCCCTCCACTTT
CDR3 protein: CASRGGGQEGSPLHF

CDR3 length: 15
D gene: TRBD1
J gene: TRBJ1-2
V gene: TRBV7-9
clone size: NA
CDR3 DNA: TGTGCCAGCAGCCCAGGGGGCAGGGGAGAGGATGGCTACACCTTC
CDR3 protein: CASSPGGRGEDGYTF

CDR3 length: 11
D gene: NA
J gene: TRBJ1-2
V gene: TRBV10-3
clone size: few
CDR3 DNA: TGTGCCAGCGGACAAAGGGATGGCTACACCTTC
CDR3 protein: CASGQRDGYTF

CDR3 length: 15
D gene: NA
J gene: TRBJ1-2
V gene: TRBV4-1
clone size: NA
CDR3 DNA: TGCGCCAGCAGCCTAAGAACCGACGGTAACTATGGCTACACCTTC
CDR3 protein: CASSLRTDGNYGYTF

CDR3 length: 16
D gene: NA
J gene: TRBJ1-4
V gene: TRBV15
clone size: NA
CDR3 DNA: TGTGCCACCAGCAGATACGGGGCGGGAACTAATGAAAAACTGTTTTTT
CDR3 protein: CATSRYGAGTNEKLFF

CDR3 length: 15
D gene: NA
J gene: TRBJ1-3
V gene: TRBV10-1
clone size: many
CDR3 DNA: TGCGCCAGCAGTGATGGGTTCTCCTCTGGAAACACCATATATTTT
CDR3 protein: CASSDGFSSGNTIYF

CDR3 length: 12
D gene: NA
J gene: TRBJ1-2
V gene: TRBV6-1
clone size: many
CDR3 DNA: TGTGCCAGCTCAGACAGGCACTATGGCTACACCTTC
CDR3 protein: CASSDRHYGYTF

CDR3 length: 14
D gene: NA
J gene: TRBJ1-4
V gene: TRBV7-9
clone size: many
CDR3 DNA: TGTGCCAGCAGCTTAGCCTATCGGGCCGAAAAACTGTTTTTT
CDR3 protein: CASSLAYRAEKLFF

CDR3 length: 14
D gene: NA
J gene: TRBJ2-7
V gene: TRBV20-1
clone size: NA
CDR3 DNA: TGCAGTGCCGGTACAGGTCGAAGCTCCTACGAGCAGTACTTC
CDR3 protein: CSAGTGRSSYEQYF

CDR3 length: 15
D gene: NA
J gene: TRBJ1-4
V gene: TRBV4-1
clone size: NA
CDR3 DNA: TGCGCCAGCAGCCAAGGTCGGGCCCAGGATGAAAAACTGTTTTTT
CDR3 protein: CASSQGRAQDEKLFF

CDR3 length: 10
D gene: NA
J gene: TRBJ1-1
V gene: TRBV12-3/TRBV12-4
clone size: NA
CDR3 DNA: TGTGCCGTACACAGGACTGAAGCTTTCTTT
CDR3 protein: CAVHRTEAFF

CDR3 length: 12
D gene: NA
J gene: TRBJ2-5
V gene: TRBV20-1
clone size: NA
CDR3 DNA: TGCAGTGCGCAACTTCCCCCCGCGGCCCAGTACTTC
CDR3 protein: CSAQLPPAAQYF

CDR3 length: 13
D gene: NA
J gene: TRBJ1-1
V gene: TRBV19
clone size: few
CDR3 DNA: TGTGCCAGTAGTGCCCCCGGGTGGGCTGAAGCTTTCTTT
CDR3 protein: CASSAPGWAEAFF

CDR3 length: 17
D gene: NA
J gene: TRBJ1-1
V gene: TRBV12-3/TRBV12-4
clone size: few
CDR3 DNA: TGTGCCAGCAGCCTGGGCGGGGGAGGTACGATGAACACTGAAGCTTTCTTT
CDR3 protein: CASSLGGGGTMNTEAFF

CDR3 length: 13
D gene: NA
J gene: TRBJ2-7
V gene: TRBV9
clone size: NA
CDR3 DNA: TGTGCCAGCAGCGGACCGGAACCCTACGAGCAGTACTTC
CDR3 protein: CASSGPEPYEQYF

CDR3 length: 12
D gene: NA
J gene: TRBJ1-5
V gene: TRBV2
clone size: NA
CDR3 DNA: TGTGCCAGCAGTTCGGTCCCAGGGCGCCAGCATTTT
CDR3 protein: CASSSVPGRQHF

CDR3 length: 10
D gene: NA
J gene: TRBJ1-4
V gene: TRBV20-1
clone size: few
CDR3 DNA: TGCAGTGCCCGATTAGAAAAACTGTTTTTT
CDR3 protein: CSARLEKLFF

CDR3 length: 12
D gene: NA
J gene: TRBJ2-7
V gene: TRBV29-1
clone size: NA
CDR3 DNA: TGCAGCGTTGGTTGGGGCTCCTACGAGCAGTACTTC
CDR3 protein: CSVGWGSYEQYF

CDR3 length: 15
D gene: NA
J gene: TRBJ2-5
V gene: TRBV29-1
clone size: many
CDR3 DNA: TGCAGCGCGGGGGGGGGACAGGGCGACCAAGAGACCCAGTACTTC
CDR3 protein: CSAGGGQGDQETQYF

CDR3 length: 18
D gene: NA
J gene: TRBJ2-5
V gene: TRBV5-1
clone size: many
CDR3 DNA: TGCGCCAGCAGCGTGAACAAACCCGGGACCCTCCCCTCTGAGACCCAGTACTTC
CDR3 protein: CASSVNKPGTLPSETQYF

CDR3 length: 13
D gene: TRBD1
J gene: TRBJ1-2
V gene: TRBV9
clone size: many
CDR3 DNA: TGTGCCAGCAGCGTGACAGGGGCGGGTGGCTACACCTTC
CDR3 protein: CASSVTGAGGYTF

CDR3 length: 13
D gene: NA
J gene: TRBJ2-7
V gene: TRBV5-6
clone size: few
CDR3 DNA: TGTGCCAGCAGGAGGGGAGCTCTCTACGAGCAGTACTTC
CDR3 protein: CASRRGALYEQYF

CDR3 length: 14
D gene: NA
J gene: TRBJ1-1
V gene: TRBV9
clone size: many
CDR3 DNA: TGTGCCAGCAGCGTCGGACAGATCAACACTGAAGCTTTCTTT
CDR3 protein: CASSVGQINTEAFF

CDR3 length: 16
D gene: NA
J gene: TRBJ2-3
V gene: TRBV2
clone size: NA
CDR3 DNA: TGTGCCAGCAGTCACGACACGGGATATAGCACAGATACGCAGTATTTT
CDR3 protein: CASSHDTGYSTDTQYF

CDR3 length: 14
D gene: NA
J gene: TRBJ1-2
V gene: TRBV7-2
clone size: many
CDR3 DNA: TGTGCCAGCAGCTTAGACAGGGATGGATATGGCTACACCTTC
CDR3 protein: CASSLDRDGYGYTF

CDR3 length: 15
D gene: NA
J gene: TRBJ1-4
V gene: TRBV7-2
clone size: many
CDR3 DNA: TGTGCCAGCAGCTTAGTGGCGTCAACTAATGAAAAACTGTTTTTT
CDR3 protein: CASSLVASTNEKLFF

CDR3 length: 14
D gene: NA
J gene: TRBJ2-1
V gene: TRBV14
clone size: NA
CDR3 DNA: TGTGCCAGCAGCCAATACCGGGACACCAATGAGCAGTTCTTC
CDR3 protein: CASSQYRDTNEQFF

CDR3 length: 14
D gene: NA
J gene: TRBJ2-5
V gene: TRBV14
clone size: many
CDR3 DNA: TGTGCCAGCAGCCAACTGGGGCAGCAAGAGACCCAGTACTTC
CDR3 protein: CASSQLGQQETQYF

CDR3 length: 11
D gene: NA
J gene: TRBJ2-7
V gene: TRBV29-1
clone size: NA
CDR3 DNA: TGCAGCAGTTTAAGGGGTGGCGAGCAGTACTTC
CDR3 protein: CSSLRGGEQYF

CDR3 length: 14
D gene: NA
J gene: TRBJ1-4
V gene: TRBV7-9
clone size: many
CDR3 DNA: TGTGCCAGCAGTAAACGGCCCGGCGGGGAAAAACTGTTTTTT
CDR3 protein: CASSKRPGGEKLFF

CDR3 length: 15
D gene: TRBD1
J gene: TRBJ2-7
V gene: TRBV15
clone size: NA
CDR3 DNA: TGTGCCACCAGCAGAGGAGGGACAGTGGCCTACGAGCAGTACTTC
CDR3 protein: CATSRGGTVAYEQYF